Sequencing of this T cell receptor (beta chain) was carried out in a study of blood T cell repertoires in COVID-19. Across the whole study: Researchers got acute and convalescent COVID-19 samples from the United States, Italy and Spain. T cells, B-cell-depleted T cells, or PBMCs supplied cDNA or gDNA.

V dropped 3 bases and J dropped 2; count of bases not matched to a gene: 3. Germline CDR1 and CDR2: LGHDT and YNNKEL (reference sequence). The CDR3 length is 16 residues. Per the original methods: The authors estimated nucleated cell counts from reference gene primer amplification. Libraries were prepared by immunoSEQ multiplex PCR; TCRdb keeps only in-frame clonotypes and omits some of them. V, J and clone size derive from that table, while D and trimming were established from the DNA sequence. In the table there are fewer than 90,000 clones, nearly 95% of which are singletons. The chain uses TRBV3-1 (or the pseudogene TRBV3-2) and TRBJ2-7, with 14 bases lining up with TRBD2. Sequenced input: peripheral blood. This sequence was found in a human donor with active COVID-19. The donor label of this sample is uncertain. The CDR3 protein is CASSQGTSGGAYEQYF. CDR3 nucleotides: TGTGCCAGCAGCCAGGGGACTAGCGGGGGAGCCTACGAGCAGTACTTC.